What follows describes a single T cell receptor beta chain. Its antigen is not known. It may be a read error: a sequence one base away is much more abundant. The sample comes from a study of blood T cells in healthy people across ages. The study, taken as a whole, reports: The study found more naive CD4+ cells and higher diversity in long-lived than aged donors. One million T cells yielded diversity estimates that were considered underestimates.

CDR1 and CDR2 from the germline V gene are ENHRY and SYGVKD. J lost 11 bases, V lost 4 bases, and 15 bases had no gene match. CDR3 length: 16 residues. Healthy Caucasian individuals from Russia aged roughly 6 to 100 were enrolled as donors. A J-beta primer mix and a sample-barcoded 5' primer were used in a second PCR of roughly 7 to 12 cycles. A template-switch adaptor that had 12 random nucleotides put a tag on each cDNA molecule. Each CDR3 protein is one row after TCRdb ran MiXCR on the 5' RACE reads. The repertoire holds roughly 800,000 distinct CDR3 sequences, with about 36% as singletons. The V and J genes are TRBV10-3 and TRBJ2-5; 11 nucleotides align to TRBD2. Specimen: blood. This sequence was found in a man between 18 and 29 years old in good health. The CDR3 coding sequence is TGTGCCATCAGTGTAAAGACTAGCGGGGCATACAATGAGCAGTACTTC. It is translated as CAISVKTSGAYNEQYF.